Listed here are 3 T cell receptor beta chains from one sample, sequenced in a study of human T cells and chemical hapten exposure. The time point is: patch test 1, 2 weeks after DPC sensitization. This sample's treatment: therapeutic diphenylcyclopropenone sensitization with weekly scalp DPC. TCRdb called the RACE reads again in MiXCR, with one record for every CDR3 protein. The sample includes about 70,000 distinct CDR3 sequences, more than 8% of them seen just once. The sample here was whole blood, taken in connection with sensitization to the hapten diphenylcyclopropenone (DPC). All receptors derive from a woman in her 40s with alopecia areata. Some clones in this sample may be carry-over from other donors' samples.

This clonotype has a count of ten or more. The V call is TRBV4-1, the J call TRBJ2-1; 11 nucleotides match TRBD1. CDR1 MGHRA and CDR2 YSYEKL come from the germline V gene. The J segment lost 4 bases and the V segment lost 9 bases, leaving 11 bases of the junction unmatched. The CDR3 length is 16 residues. The CDR3 DNA follows: TGCGCCAGTTTAGACAGGGACAGGGGGAGTTACAATGAGCAGTTCTTC. Translating it yields CASLDRDRGSYNEQFF.

This clonotype was observed many times. The chain has TRBV12-5 and TRBJ2-5, with unresolved D. CDR3 size: 17 residues. The germline CDR1 and CDR2 sequences are LGHNT and FRNRAP. Trimming took off 6 bases at V and 0 bases at J, with 20 bases between the two ends. This CDR3 reads CASGRLPPPSDQETQYF. CDR3 DNA sequence: TGTGCTAGTGGCCGCTTACCCCCCCCTTCAGACCAAGAGACCCAGTACTTC.

This clonotype was picked up a small number of times. The V and J genes are TRBV24-1 and TRBJ1-2, with 7 bases matching TRBD1. Germline V gene lookup returns CDR1 KGHDR and CDR2 SFDVKD. CDR3 length: 15 amino acids. The V gene end was trimmed by 9 bases and the J gene end by 0 bases; junction bases not matched to a gene: 9. The CDR3 is CATPLGTDPNYGYTF. The DNA of the CDR3 is TGTGCCACCCCCTTGGGGACAGACCCTAACTATGGCTACACCTTC.